The 5 T cell receptor beta chains in this list originate from one sample, sequenced in a study of blood T cells in healthy people across ages. Primed by a sample-barcoded 5' primer and a J-beta primer mix, a second PCR proceeded for 7 to 11 cycles. TCRdb re-called the 5' RACE reads with MiXCR, one entry per CDR3 protein. The table has 700,000 to 1,000,000 distinct CDR3 sequences, under 55% seen once. Sequencing input: blood. These receptors all come from a man aged 60 to 75 in good health.

This chain joins TRBV15 and TRBJ1-5; TRBD1 aligns across 8 bases. V was clipped by 5 bases and J by 7 bases; unmatched bases: 10. This CDR3 has 15 amino acids. CDR1 and CDR2 (germline): LNHNV, YYDKDF (reference sequence). The CDR3 DNA follows: TGTGCCACCAGCCTCCTGGACAGGGACGGGCAGCCCCAGCATTTT. This gives the protein CATSLLDRDGQPQHF.

This chain joins TRBV29-1 and TRBJ2-3; 7 bases fit TRBD1. CDR3 size: 14 residues. Germline CDR1 reads SQVTM; CDR2 reads ANQGSEA. V was clipped by 7 bases and J by 0 bases; unmatched bases: 7. CDR3 in amino acids: CSAGDSFSTDTQYF. The CDR3 DNA follows: TGCAGCGCTGGGGACAGCTTCAGCACAGATACGCAGTATTTT.

V usage is TRBV6-1 and J usage is TRBJ1-5, with D uncertain. Trimming shortened V by 6 bases and J by 0 bases, and 15 bases separated the two germline ends. Germline CDR1 is MNHNS and CDR2 is SASEGT. The CDR3 covers 16 residues. The CDR3 nucleotides read TGTGCCAGCAGGTGGAGCGGGCAGAATAGCAATCAGCCCCAGCATTTT. It translates to CASRWSGQNSNQPQHF.

This clonotype has only a few counts. V usage is TRBV29-1 and J usage is TRBJ1-1; unclear D gene. The CDR3 has 10 residues. Germline CDR1 SQVTM, CDR2 ANQGSEA. Trimming cost V 3 bases and J 6 bases, with 5 bases left between them. CDR3 coding DNA: TGCAGCGTTGAGGTTTCTGAAGCTTTCTTT. Its translation: CSVEVSEAFF.

This clonotype has a handful of counts. The chain is built from TRBV3-1 and TRBJ1-2; D might be TRBD1 (5 bases). CDR3 length: 14 residues. Germline V gives CDR1 LGHDT, CDR2 YNNKEL (reference sequence). V was shortened by 6 bases and J by 8 bases, with 19 bases between the two germline ends. DNA of the CDR3: TGTGCCAGCAGAGAAGCCGGGGCGGCTTGCGGCTACACCTTC. It is translated as CASREAGAACGYTF.